A selection of T cell receptor beta chains follows, all from one sample in a study of blood T cell repertoires in COVID-19. Using immunoSEQ multiplex PCR, the repertoire was profiled, and TCRdb retains in-frame clones only, with some absent. The sample consists of 390,000 or so clones, around 89% of them appearing once. What was sequenced was peripheral blood. The receptors originated from a woman in her 30s with COVID-19, enrolled during active disease. The CDR3 runs from the conserved cysteine through the conserved F or W. Each record gives: D gene, V gene, J gene, clone size, CDR3 DNA, CDR3 protein. The D gene is left open where the match is weak. Clone size is stated in some rows and not others, as once, few, many or a class when expanded.

.	TRBV20-1	TRBJ1-4	.	TGCAGTGCGCGCTCTAATGAAAAACTGTTTTTT	CSARSNEKLFF
TRBD1	TRBV6-5	TRBJ1-6	.	TGTGCCAGCAGTCCGGACAGGGGGTATTCACCCCTCCACTTT	CASSPDRGYSPLHF
TRBD2	TRBV9	TRBJ2-5	.	TGTGCCAGCAGCACTAGCGGGAGGCTGGAGACCCAGTACTTC	CASSTSGRLETQYF
TRBD1	TRBV15	TRBJ1-4	.	TGTGCCACCAGAGGAGGACCTCACCGGGACAGGGCTAATGAAAAACTGTTTTTT	CATRGGPHRDRANEKLFF
TRBD2	TRBV19	TRBJ2-2	.	TGTGCCAGTAGTATAGATGGACTAGCGGGAGGTTGGGGACCCGGGGAGCTGTTTTTT	CASSIDGLAGGWGPGELFF
TRBD2	TRBV4-3	TRBJ2-1	.	TGCGCCAGCAGCCAAGATGTCGGGTCTAGCGGGGGGGCAGACAATGAGCAGTTCTTC	CASSQDVGSSGGADNEQFF
.	TRBV19	TRBJ1-2	.	TGTGCCAGTAGTGACAGTCGTGGCTACACCTTC	CASSDSRGYTF
.	TRBV28	TRBJ1-1	.	TGTGCCAGCAGCCTACCACTCGGGGGAATGAACACTGAAGCTTTCTTT	CASSLPLGGMNTEAFF
TRBD1	TRBV2	TRBJ1-2	.	TGTGCCAGCAGCTCCGGGACAGGGGCCTATGGCTACACCTTC	CASSSGTGAYGYTF
.	TRBV27	TRBJ2-7	once	TGTGCCAGCAGTTTATACGGACTATCGACCTACGAGCAGTACTTC	CASSLYGLSTYEQYF
.	TRBV4-1	TRBJ1-4	few	TGCGCCAGCAGGCTTGCCGGTTTTAATGAAAAACTGTTTTTT	CASRLAGFNEKLFF
.	TRBV15	TRBJ2-7	.	TGTGCCACCAGCAGAGATCCCCGAGGGACATACGAGCAGTACTTC	CATSRDPRGTYEQYF
.	TRBV27	TRBJ2-1	.	TGTGCCAGCTCGTTCGGGGGATACAATGAGCAGTTCTTC	CASSFGGYNEQFF
.	TRBV7-2	TRBJ2-3	.	TGTGCCAGCAGCTTATCGTCCGGGAGTTCAGATACGCAGTATTTT	CASSLSSGSSDTQYF
TRBD2	TRBV14	TRBJ2-5	once	TGTGCCAGCAGCCAAGATTGGGCTAGCGGGTCATACCAAGAGACCCAGTACTTC	CASSQDWASGSYQETQYF
TRBD2	TRBV11-3	TRBJ2-5	.	TGTGCCAGCAGCTTAGAGAGCGGGAGTAGAGAGACCCAGTACTTC	CASSLESGSRETQYF
.	TRBV5-6	TRBJ2-3	.	TGTGCCAGCAGCTTGGTTACTCGATACACAGATACGCAGTATTTT	CASSLVTRYTDTQYF
TRBD1	TRBV15	TRBJ1-3	.	TGTGCCACCAGCAGAAACAGGGGGTCTGGAAACACCATATATTTT	CATSRNRGSGNTIYF
.	TRBV19	TRBJ1-3	.	TGTGCCAGTAGTTCTGGGCACTCTGGAAACACCATATATTTT	CASSSGHSGNTIYF
.	TRBV5-4	TRBJ2-1	once	TGTGCCAGCAGTCGTGGCGGGACCTCCTACAATGAGCAGTTCTTC	CASSRGGTSYNEQFF
.	TRBV4-2	TRBJ2-2	.	TGTGCCACTCTGTCAGGAGGGGGGGCGAACACCGGGGAGCTGTTTTTT	CATLSGGGANTGELFF
TRBD2	TRBV3-1/TRBV3-2	TRBJ2-2	.	TGTGCCAGCAGCCAAGGGACTAGCGACACCGGGGAGCTGTTTTTT	CASSQGTSDTGELFF
.	TRBV6-6	TRBJ2-3	few	TGTGCCGCCTTCGGGGGGCCAGATACGCAGTATTTT	CAAFGGPDTQYF
.	TRBV7-2	TRBJ2-2	once	TGTGCCAGCAGCTCAGCCGCGAACACCGGGGAGCTGTTTTTT	CASSSAANTGELFF
.	TRBV6-2/TRBV6-3	TRBJ2-7	.	TGTGCCAGCAGTTACGAGCAGGGTGACGAGCAGTACTTC	CASSYEQGDEQYF
TRBD1	TRBV7-2	TRBJ2-7	.	TGTGCCAGCAGCTTAGCCGGACAGGGATACGAGCAGTACTTC	CASSLAGQGYEQYF
.	TRBV6-5	TRBJ1-2	.	TGTGCCACACCCCTACAGGGCTCTAGTGGCTACACCTTC	CATPLQGSSGYTF
.	TRBV7-9	TRBJ1-1	.	TGTGCCAGCAGCTTAGATTCCAGACTTAGCACTGAAGCTTTCTTT	CASSLDSRLSTEAFF
.	TRBV6-1	TRBJ1-1	few	TGTGCCAGCAGTGAAGCAATCGGGAACACTGAAGCTTTCTTT	CASSEAIGNTEAFF
.	TRBV3-1/TRBV3-2	TRBJ2-3	.	TGTGCCAGCAGCTTTAACCGGCGGGGGCCCCGCACAGATACGCAGTATTTT	CASSFNRRGPRTDTQYF
.	TRBV11-3	TRBJ2-3	.	TGTGCCAGCGAGCGTAGGCAGAGCACAGATACGCAGTATTTT	CASERRQSTDTQYF
.	TRBV6-1	TRBJ2-1	.	TGTGCCAGCAGTGAATTGCGAGCCTACAATGAGCAGTTCTTC	CASSELRAYNEQFF
.	TRBV29-1	TRBJ1-1	.	TGCAGCGTCACAGAAAACACTGAAGCTTTCTTT	CSVTENTEAFF
.	TRBV5-6	TRBJ1-2	.	TGTGCCAGCAGCTTGGTCAGGAACTATGGCTACACCTTC	CASSLVRNYGYTF
.	TRBV5-6	TRBJ2-2	once	TGTGCCAGCAGCTCTACCGAAAACGGGGAGCTGTTTTTT	CASSSTENGELFF
.	TRBV5-4	TRBJ2-3	.	TGTGCCAGCAGCTTGGTTTTCGTCGCGGGGAGCACAGATACGCAGTATTTT	CASSLVFVAGSTDTQYF
.	TRBV24-1	TRBJ2-5	.	TGTGCCACCAGTGATCCCGCAGTCACAGAGACCCAGTACTTC	CATSDPAVTETQYF
TRBD2	TRBV27	TRBJ2-3	.	TGTGCCAGCAGTTTCCTAGCGGAGAGAGTAAGCACAGATACGCAGTATTTT	CASSFLAERVSTDTQYF
.	TRBV5-8	TRBJ2-7	.	TGTGCCAGCAGCGCCCAGGGCGGGGTTTTTTGGAGCGGGTCCTACGAGCAGTACTTC	CASSAQGGVFWSGSYEQYF
.	TRBV6-6	TRBJ1-1	once	TGTGCCAGCAGTCAGACAGGCACTGAAGCTTTCTTT	CASSQTGTEAFF
TRBD2	TRBV7-8	TRBJ2-7	.	TGTGCCAGCAGTCCGTCCTGGCTAGCGGGTTACGAGCAGTACTTC	CASSPSWLAGYEQYF